This TCR beta chain is from a study of vaccination and CD4 T cells after COVID-19. Turning to the study itself: Treatment of control cultures consisted of a CEFX pool, an HIV-1 Nef pool, or no peptide.

Stated treatment: approximately 10-day PBMC culture with coronavirus spike peptide pools or control peptides (ViraFEST assay). One should note that the unexposed donor's CD4+ T cells were collected before the COVID-19 pandemic (2011-2018). An Oncomine TCR Beta short-read assay was used to sequence the DNA from cultured CD4+ T cells. Genomic DNA was drawn out of CD4+ T cells grown in culture. TCRdb re-derived calls from the PCR reads in MiXCR, one entry per CDR3 protein. The sample includes about 9,000 distinct CDR3 sequences, about 35% of them seen just once. Deletions cut 0 bases from V and 4 bases from J, with 18 bases between. The CDR3 has 16 residues. Germline loops: CDR1 GTSNPN, CDR2 SVGIG (reference sequence). As regards this clonotype: Its cognate antigen is unknown.

The receptor's source is a human donor in good health. This rearrangement joins TRBV30 to TRBJ1-2; D is possibly TRBD1 (6 bases). Sequenced material: CD4+ T cells from blood, cultured in vitro. The CDR3 DNA reads TGTGCCTGGAGTGTAATAGGCACAGGGCGACTCTATGGCTACACCTTC. This codes for CAWSVIGTGRLYGYTF.